Shown below are 26 T cell receptor beta chains from a single sample sequenced in a study of shared clonotypes between healthy human individuals (dated by TCRdb to 2020 to 2021). The library was produced with the immunoSEQ multiplex PCR assay. TCRdb re-hosts the immuneACCESS table, in-frame sequences only. Its copies lack some clones; in the studies checked, an unresolved V gene accounts for under half of them, and the cause for the rest is not known. The sample records about 1.1 million clones, 60% to 80% of which are singletons. Clones ranked in the top ten supply roughly 0.83% of the sample. Sequenced sample: memory CD4+ T cells from PBMCs. In light of the paper, this sample's cell subset or site label describes: CD45RA-negative fraction. These receptor sequences come from a man in his late teens or twenties in good health. Some clones in this sample may be carry-over from other donors' samples.

The chain is built from TRBV29-1 and TRBJ1-2; possibly TRBD1 for D (5 bases). The CDR3 is 14 residues long. The ends were cut back, 1 base at V and 2 bases at J, with 11 bases in the middle. Germline lookup yields CDR1 SQVTM and CDR2 ANQGSEA. The CDR3 region has the DNA TGCAGCGTTGAAGGAAGGGGCTCCAACTATGGCTACACCTTC. As protein: CSVEGRGSNYGYTF. Variable domain in full (rest from reference TRBV29-1 and TRBJ1-2): SAVISQKPSRDICQRGTSLTIQCQVDSQVTMMFWYRQQPGQSLTLIATANQGSEATYESGFVIDKFPISRPNLTFSTLTVSNMSPEDSSIYLCSVEGRGSNYGYTFGSGTRLTVV.

The chain recombines TRBV2 with TRBJ2-2; D might be TRBD2 (5 bases). The germline gives CDR1 SNHLY, CDR2 FYNNEI. CDR3 size: 13 residues. Trimming shortened V by 6 bases and J by 1 base, and 6 bases separated the two germline ends. The CDR3 bases are TGTGCCAGCAGAGCGGAGAACACCGGGGAGCTGTTTTTT. This translates into CASRAENTGELFF.

The V call is TRBV19, the J call TRBJ1-2; D gene ambiguous. The CDR3 contains 16 residues. The germline V gene has CDR1 LNHDA and CDR2 SQIVND (reference sequence). Trimming stripped 6 bases from V and 1 base from J, with 18 bases between. The CDR3 DNA is TGTGCCAGTAGAGGCGGCAGCCCTTCCCTTAACTATGGCTACACCTTC. Encoded protein: CASRGGSPSLNYGYTF.

V usage is TRBV7-9 and J usage is TRBJ2-3, with TRBD1 matching over 8 bases. This CDR3 region has 13 residues. The V segment lost 5 bases and the J segment 5 bases; nucleotides outside the gene matches: 3. Germline CDR1 and CDR2: SEHNR and FQNEAQ (reference sequence). CDR3 sequence reads: CASSIDRGDTQYF. For the CDR3, the DNA is TGTGCCAGCAGCATCGACAGGGGAGATACGCAGTATTTT.

The V and J genes are TRBV7-3 and TRBJ2-4; the match to TRBD2 covers 7 bases. The V gene's germline CDR1 is SGHTA and CDR2 FQGTGA. The V segment lost 3 bases and the J segment 13 bases; nucleotides outside the gene matches: 3. The CDR3 consists of 11 residues. The CDR3 DNA sequence: TGTGCCAGCAGCTTGGGGGGACTACAGTACTTC. It yields the protein CASSLGGLQYF.

The chain recombines TRBV25-1 with TRBJ1-2, with a possible D match to TRBD1 (6 bases). The CDR3 sequence is 16 residues long. Per germline, CDR1 MGHDK and CDR2 SYGVNS. V lost 3 bases and J 8 bases, leaving 22 bases between the germline ends. The CDR3 loop is CASSEGGAPSRRGYTF. DNA for the CDR3: TGTGCCAGCAGTGAGGGGGGGGCTCCGTCCAGGCGAGGCTACACCTTC.

V is TRBV7-8 and J is TRBJ1-3; TRBD1 might be the D (5 bases). Germline values: CDR1 SGHVS, CDR2 FQNEAQ. The CDR3 has 15 residues. Trimming pared 2 bases from V and 8 bases from J, leaving 16 bases between. The CDR3 DNA reads TGTGCCAGCAGCTTACTTTCCCGGCTGGGACACACCATATATTTT. It is translated as CASSLLSRLGHTIYF.

This chain links TRBV9 with TRBJ2-7, with 7 bases that match TRBD1. This CDR3 is built from 16 residues. CDR1 and CDR2 (germline): SGDLS, YYNGEE. V was pared by 1 base and J by 5 bases, with 12 bases of the junction left unmatched. CDR3 protein: CASSVTGVGVFDEQYF. The CDR3 bases are TGTGCCAGCAGCGTAACAGGGGTGGGGGTTTTCGACGAGCAGTACTTC.

J is TRBJ1-1 and V is TRBV7-9; 10 bases map to TRBD1. J gave up 4 bases and V 4 bases, and 12 bases lay outside the gene matches. The germline gives CDR1 SEHNR, CDR2 FQNEAQ (reference sequence). The CDR3 totals 17 residues. In DNA form, the CDR3 reads TGTGCCAGCAGCTATCTCCGGGACAGGGGATGGGGCACTGAAGCTTTCTTT. Translation: CASSYLRDRGWGTEAFF.

J is TRBJ2-4 and V is TRBV29-1; 12 bases match TRBD2. The ends lost 5 bases at V and 8 bases at J; junction bases unmatched: 16. Germline CDR1 SQVTM, CDR2 ANQGSEA. This CDR3 is 17 amino acids long. For the CDR3, the DNA is TGCAGCGTTCAAGGAGGTGGGACTAGCGGGTGGGGGGACATTCAGTACTTC. Translated: CSVQGGGTSGWGDIQYF.

This chain links TRBV18 with TRBJ1-5; TRBD1 aligns across 8 bases. The CDR3 has 13 amino acids. The J segment lost 6 bases and the V segment lost 5 bases, leaving 3 bases of the junction unmatched. Germline CDR1 reads KGHSH; CDR2 reads LQKENI. The CDR3 is CASSEDRGQPQHF. The CDR3 coding sequence is TGTGCCAGCTCAGAAGACAGGGGTCAGCCCCAGCATTTT.

This clone was seen only a few times. The J gene is TRBJ2-2, the V gene TRBV7-9; possibly TRBD2 for D (5 bases). Germline V gene sequence: CDR1 SEHNR, CDR2 FQNEAQ (reference sequence). The V end was cut by 5 bases, the J end by 1 base, with 8 bases between. CDR3 size: 14 residues. CDR3 loop: CASSPEGNTGELFF. The DNA for the CDR3 is TGTGCCAGCAGCCCAGAGGGGAACACCGGGGAGCTGTTTTTT. Full variable domain (rest looked up from reference TRBV7-9 and TRBJ2-2): DTGVSQNPRHKITKRGQNVTFRCDPISEHNRLYWYRQTLGQGPEFLTYFQNEAQLEKSRLLSDRFSAERPKGSFSTLEIQRTEQGDSAMYLCASSPEGNTGELFFGEGSRLTVL.

The chain combines TRBV4-1 with TRBJ1-4; no firm D call. CDR1 is MGHRA and CDR2 is YSYEKL in the germline V gene. The CDR3 covers 17 residues. With 0 bases removed from V and 0 bases from J, the gap between germline ends came to 11 bases. CDR3 protein: CASSQDFRQATNEKLFF. The CDR3 nucleotides read TGCGCCAGCAGCCAAGATTTCCGGCAGGCAACTAATGAAAAACTGTTTTTT.

The J gene is TRBJ1-3, the V gene TRBV5-6; no firm D call. The germline V and J ends were trimmed by 0 bases and 4 bases, with 11 bases remaining between them. This CDR3 is 15 amino acids long. From germline, CDR1 is SGHDT and CDR2 YYEEEE. CDR3 in amino acids: CASSLGVPTGNTIYF. The CDR3 region has the DNA TGTGCCAGCAGCTTGGGGGTCCCAACGGGAAACACCATATATTTT.

The V gene is TRBV25-1, the J gene TRBJ2-3, with D perhaps matching TRBD2 (6 bases). The CDR3 is 15 amino acids. V dropped 3 bases and J dropped 5 bases, with 15 bases sitting between them. Germline values: CDR1 MGHDK, CDR2 SYGVNS. The chain's CDR3 is CASSDLQGAGDTQYF. The CDR3 DNA sequence: TGTGCCAGCAGTGACCTCCAGGGAGCGGGAGATACGCAGTATTTT.

The chain recombines TRBV30 with TRBJ2-3; D remains unclear. Germline V gives CDR1 GTSNPN, CDR2 SVGIG (reference sequence). With 1 base removed from V and 7 bases from J, the gap between germline ends came to 6 bases. This CDR3 has 11 residues. The CDR3 nucleotides read TGTGCCTGGAGTGCCGACAATACGCAGTATTTT. Translation gives CAWSADNTQYF.

The table lists this clone with a few counts. The chain is built from TRBV4-1 and TRBJ1-6; D is ambiguous. CDR1 is MGHRA and CDR2 is YSYEKL in the germline V gene. The ends were cut back, 0 bases at V and 10 bases at J, with 7 bases in the middle. The CDR3 totals 13 residues. The CDR3 sequence is CASSQDEESPLHF. Here the CDR3 DNA reads TGCGCCAGCAGCCAAGATGAGGAATCACCCCTCCACTTT.

This clone was picked up a small number of times. This chain connects TRBV28 to TRBJ1-2, with a tentative D call TRBD1 (6 bases). Germline V gene lookup returns CDR1 MDHEN and CDR2 SYDVKM. Trimming cost V 3 bases and J 4 bases, with 18 bases left between them. This CDR3 spans 16 amino acids. In DNA, the CDR3 is TGTGCCAGCAGTTTGGCGGGGGGCGCCTTGGCCTATGGCTACACCTTC. As protein: CASSLAGGALAYGYTF.

On this clone: The same CDR3 also results from other DNA sequences found in this sample. The chain couples TRBV5-1 to TRBJ1-2, with D uncertain. In germline, CDR1 is SGHRS, CDR2 YFSETQ. The CDR3 runs to 13 residues. Trimming took 0 bases from V and 2 from J, leaving 5 bases between them. For the CDR3, the DNA is TGCGCCAGCAGCTTGGAAGGGAACTATGGCTACACCTTC. This translates into CASSLEGNYGYTF.

The chain combines TRBV7-9 with TRBJ2-7; 9 nucleotides match TRBD1. This CDR3 region has 15 residues. V lost 3 bases to trimming and J lost 5 bases; unmatched junction nucleotides: 8. The germline V gene encodes CDR1 SEHNR and CDR2 FQNEAQ (reference sequence). The CDR3 region has the DNA TGTGCCAGCAGCTTCACGGACAGGGGAGGGCACGAGCAGTACTTC. This translates into CASSFTDRGGHEQYF.

This CDR3 is CASSLWQGTLLQFF. CDR3 nucleotides: TGTGCCAGCAGTTTATGGCAGGGTACTCTCCTGCAGTTCTTC. The J gene is TRBJ2-1, the V gene TRBV27; tentatively, D is TRBD1 (5 bases). The ends were cut back, 1 base at V and 12 bases at J, with 16 bases in the middle. Looked up from germline, CDR1 is MNHEY and CDR2 is SMNVEV (reference sequence). CDR3 length: 14 amino acids.

The rearrangement uses TRBV25-1 and TRBJ2-3; 11 bases align to TRBD2. The CDR3 length is 13 residues. The germline gives CDR1 MGHDK, CDR2 SYGVNS. J gave up 5 bases and V 6 bases, and 1 base lay outside the gene matches. The CDR3 loop is CASSGLAGDTQYF. Written as DNA, the CDR3 is TGTGCCAGCAGCGGACTAGCGGGAGATACGCAGTATTTT. The full variable domain, with the rest looked up from reference TRBV25-1 and TRBJ2-3, is EADIYQTPRYLVIGTGKKITLECSQTMGHDKMYWYQQDPGMELHLIHYSYGVNSTEKGDLSSESTVSRIRTEHFPLTLESARPSHTSQYLCASSGLAGDTQYFGPGTRLTVL.

The rearrangement uses TRBV9 and TRBJ2-3; D not resolved. The V end lost 0 bases, the J end lost 4 bases, and 12 bases lay between the germline ends. CDR3 length: 15 residues. Germline V CDR1 and CDR2: SGDLS, YYNGEE. CDR3 in amino acids: CASSVAETRADTQYF. DNA of the CDR3: TGTGCCAGCAGCGTAGCCGAGACCCGGGCAGATACGCAGTATTTT.

V usage is TRBV9 and J usage is TRBJ2-7; 8 bases align to TRBD2. V shed 0 bases and J 5 bases; nucleotides not matched to a gene: 7. This CDR3 comprises 15 residues. The V gene's germline CDR1 is SGDLS and CDR2 YYNGEE. DNA for the CDR3: TGTGCCAGCAGCGTAGGGGGTAGCGGGAATAACGAGCAGTACTTC. It yields the protein CASSVGGSGNNEQYF.

The V call is TRBV19, the J call TRBJ2-3; D remains ambiguous. CDR1 is LNHDA and CDR2 is SQIVND in the germline V gene (reference sequence). The CDR3 is made up of 14 amino acids. V was trimmed by 4 bases and J by 2 bases, leaving 10 bases between them. The CDR3, as DNA: TGTGCCAGTAGTAATGTTAGAAACACAGATACGCAGTATTTT. The encoded protein is CASSNVRNTDTQYF.

The chain uses TRBV21-1 and TRBJ2-7; the table's D call of TRBD1 was not tested on the DNA. TRBV21-1 is a pseudogene. The CDR3 spans 17 residues. CDR3 sequence reads: CASTQRYRGYHSYEQYF. CDR3 sequence (DNA): TGTGCCAGCACGCAACGCTACAGGGGGTACCACTCCTACGAGCAGTACTTC.